Below, 29 T cell receptor beta chains from the same sample are listed, as sequenced in a study of siplizumab effects on memory and regulatory T cells. Some clones are missing from TCRdb's copy, which holds only in-frame ones; the method was immunoSEQ multiplex PCR. The sample has roughly 70,000 clones, roughly 93% seen once. Sequenced: CD8+ T cells sorted from blood. The receptors shown here come from a human donor in good health.

The genes are TRBV10-2 and TRBJ1-1; D may be TRBD1 (5 bases). CDR1 and CDR2 (germline): WSHSY, SAAADI. CDR3 length: 13 residues. V was shortened by 2 bases and J by 5 bases, with 9 bases between the two germline ends. The CDR3 is CASSEQGLTEAFF. The CDR3 coding sequence is TGCGCCAGCAGTGAGCAGGGTTTAACTGAAGCTTTCTTT.

The chain uses TRBV9 and TRBJ2-3; 7 bases are a match to TRBD1. Germline V gives CDR1 SGDLS, CDR2 YYNGEE. The CDR3 has 15 residues. Unmatched junction bases numbered 10, after V lost 3 bases and J lost 6 bases. As DNA, the CDR3 is TGTGCCAGCAGCGCTAGGGGACAGTTAATCGATACGCAGTATTTT. Residues: CASSARGQLIDTQYF.

About this clone: Other DNA sequences in this sample translate to the same CDR3. The chain employs TRBV29-1 and TRBJ2-2; D uncertain. The length of the CDR3 is 13 residues. Germline lookup yields CDR1 SQVTM and CDR2 ANQGSEA. V gave up 5 bases and J gave up 2 bases, with 9 bases separating them. DNA for the CDR3: TGCAGCGTTCCAGGATTAAACACCGGGGAGCTGTTTTTT. This sequence encodes CSVPGLNTGELFF.

The chain combines TRBV4-2 with TRBJ2-7; TRBD2 might be the D (6 bases). Trimming took off 2 bases at V and 1 base at J, with 15 bases between the two ends. Germline V CDR1 and CDR2: LGHNA, YNFKEQ. The CDR3 totals 16 residues. The CDR3 DNA sequence: TGTGCCAGCAGCCAATCTGTGACGGGGGAGTCCTACGAGCAGTACTTC. It codes for CASSQSVTGESYEQYF.

This chain joins TRBV6-4 and TRBJ1-1; the match to TRBD1 covers 7 bases. The V gene end was trimmed by 4 bases and the J gene end by 1 base; junction bases not matched to a gene: 6. Germline loops: CDR1 MRHNA, CDR2 SNTAGT. The CDR3 runs to 15 residues. CDR3 sequence (DNA): TGTGCCAGCAGTGCCGCGGCAGGGGGGAACACTGAAGCTTTCTTT. Translated: CASSAAAGGNTEAFF.

The chain's CDR3 is CASSQVPSGGAADTQYF. As DNA, the CDR3 is TGTGCCAGCAGCCAAGTGCCTAGCGGGGGGGCCGCAGATACGCAGTATTTT. The rearrangement links TRBV4-2 to TRBJ2-3, with 12 bases identical to TRBD2. Trimming removed 1 base from V and 4 bases from J; junction bases left unmatched: 6. The CDR3 is 17 amino acids. CDR1 and CDR2 from the germline V gene are LGHNA and YNFKEQ.

The rearrangement uses TRBV9 and TRBJ1-1, with TRBD1 identical over 10 bases. Trimming at V came to 3 bases and at J to 0 bases, leaving 8 bases not matched to a gene. From germline, CDR1 is SGDLS and CDR2 YYNGEE. The CDR3 extends over 17 amino acids. This CDR3 reads CASSERAGQGMNTEAFF. The DNA of the CDR3 is TGTGCCAGCAGCGAGCGAGCGGGACAGGGGATGAACACTGAAGCTTTCTTT.

The V gene is TRBV7-3, the J gene TRBJ2-7; no definite D call. The V gene lost 0 bases and the J gene lost 0 bases, with 6 bases spanning the gap. From germline, CDR1 is SGHTA and CDR2 FQGTGA. The CDR3 is 14 amino acids. CDR3 amino acids: CASSLTPSSYEQYF. In nucleotides, the CDR3 is TGTGCCAGCAGCTTAACACCAAGCTCCTACGAGCAGTACTTC.

This chain joins TRBV29-1 and TRBJ2-1; TRBD1 matches at 7 bases. CDR1 and CDR2 (germline): SQVTM, ANQGSEA. The CDR3 has 13 residues. V gave up 4 bases and J gave up 6 bases; unmatched junction bases: 6. The CDR3 loop reads CSVATGLTNEQFF. CDR3 nucleotide sequence: TGCAGCGTTGCGACAGGGCTTACCAATGAGCAGTTCTTC.

J is TRBJ2-5 and V is TRBV6-5; D is perhaps TRBD2 (5 bases). The CDR3 length is 16 residues. Germline CDR1 reads MNHEY; CDR2 reads SVGAGI. V lost 0 bases, J lost 3 bases, and 14 bases lay in between. CDR3 DNA sequence: TGTGCCAGCAGTTACTCGAGGAGCGGCGGAAAAGAGACCCAGTACTTC. Translated, it gives CASSYSRSGGKETQYF.

This clone was detected only a few times. The sample has other DNA sequences that encode this CDR3 too. This chain links TRBV2 with TRBJ2-2, with D possibly being TRBD1 (5 bases). Germline CDR1 and CDR2: SNHLY and FYNNEI. This CDR3 region has 14 residues. V gave up 0 bases and J gave up 4 bases, with 6 bases separating them. This CDR3 is CASSEAQGTGELFF. The CDR3 DNA reads as TGTGCCAGCAGTGAAGCGCAGGGCACCGGGGAGCTGTTTTTT.

This chain joins TRBV4-3 and TRBJ2-3; 7 bases match TRBD2. J was trimmed by 1 base and V by 0 bases; bases with no gene match: 4. Per the germline V gene, CDR1 is LGHNA and CDR2 is YSLEER. This CDR3 comprises 16 residues. The CDR3 nucleotides are TGCGCCAGCAGCCAAGAGGTGGGAGGGGGCACAGATACGCAGTATTTT. It translates to CASSQEVGGGTDTQYF.

Here the CDR3 DNA reads TGTGCCAGCAGTTACTCGGGCAACCCCGGAGATACGCAGTATTTT. Translating it yields CASSYSGNPGDTQYF. V is TRBV6-5 and J is TRBJ2-3; D not resolved. The CDR3 is made up of 15 amino acids. Germline assignment: CDR1 MNHEY and CDR2 SVGAGI. V lost 0 bases and J 5 bases, leaving 12 bases between the germline ends.

This chain joins TRBV6-5 and TRBJ2-5; D is ambiguous. The V end was cut by 2 bases, the J end by 2 bases, with 12 bases between. The CDR3 consists of 15 residues. Germline V gives CDR1 MNHEY, CDR2 SVGAGI. This CDR3 is CASSYRSAKQETQYF. The CDR3 DNA reads as TGTGCCAGCAGTTACAGGTCAGCGAAACAAGAGACCCAGTACTTC.

Of note for this clone: A much larger clone is a single base away; this may be a read error. The chain uses TRBV6-4 and TRBJ2-1; 12 nucleotides align to TRBD2. The CDR3 runs 16 residues. Looked up from germline, CDR1 is MRHNA and CDR2 is SNTAGT. J lost 9 bases, V lost 2 bases, and 8 bases had no gene match. In DNA form, the CDR3 reads TGTGCCAGCAGTGACGCGGCTAGCGGGGGGGCGGGTGAGCAGTTCTTC. This encodes CASSDAASGGAGEQFF.

The chain carries TRBV5-4 and TRBJ2-5; no reliable D call. The CDR3 sequence is 13 residues long. V lost 0 bases and J lost 3, with 6 bases in between. Germline-derived CDR1 and CDR2 are SGHNT and YYREEE (reference sequence). The CDR3 loop reads CASSLVHEETQYF. The DNA for the CDR3 is TGTGCCAGCAGCTTGGTCCACGAAGAGACCCAGTACTTC.

V is TRBV19 and J is TRBJ2-3; 10 nucleotides align to TRBD1. There are 14 residues in the CDR3. Germline lookup yields CDR1 LNHDA and CDR2 SQIVND (reference sequence). V shed 7 bases, J shed 10 bases, and the junction held 11 bases outside the gene matches. CDR3 region: CASTPTGTGESQYF. In DNA, the CDR3 is TGTGCCAGTACCCCTACCGGGACAGGGGAGTCGCAGTATTTT.

This clone has a single count. The V and J genes are TRBV9 and TRBJ2-1, with a tentative D call TRBD2 (6 bases). Germline V gene data show CDR1 as SGDLS and CDR2 as YYNGEE. CDR3 length: 13 amino acids. Trimming removed 3 bases at V and 5 bases at J, with 9 bases between. CDR3 in amino acids: CASSAGGDNEQFF. The CDR3 DNA follows: TGTGCCAGCAGCGCCGGGGGAGACAATGAGCAGTTCTTC.

Remarks on this clone: This specimen includes other DNA sequences encoding the same CDR3. The gene calls are TRBV27 and TRBJ2-7; D possibly corresponds to TRBD1 (6 bases). Per the germline V gene, CDR1 is MNHEY and CDR2 is SMNVEV (reference sequence). V dropped 2 bases and J dropped 4 bases, with 6 bases sitting between them. The CDR3 runs to 12 residues. The CDR3 DNA reads TGTGCCAGCAGTTTACAGGGGTACGAGCAGTACTTC. Residues: CASSLQGYEQYF.

The chain has TRBV7-3 and TRBJ2-1, with unresolved D. V lost 2 bases and J lost 0, with 8 bases in between. The CDR3 spans 15 residues. CDR1 and CDR2 (germline): SGHTA, FQGTGA. In DNA form, the CDR3 reads TGTGCCAGCAGCTTAGAGGTAAGCTCCTACAATGAGCAGTTCTTC. This codes for CASSLEVSSYNEQFF.

The gene calls are TRBV30 and TRBJ2-5; 8 bases line up with TRBD2. V trimming: 0 bases; J trimming: 5 bases; junction bases outside the gene matches: 14. Germline V gives CDR1 GTSNPN, CDR2 SVGIG (reference sequence). This CDR3 has 17 amino acids. The CDR3 sequence: CAWSVYLAGPRGETQYF. DNA for the CDR3: TGTGCCTGGAGTGTATACCTAGCGGGCCCTAGGGGGGAGACCCAGTACTTC.

The chain employs TRBV15 and TRBJ2-5; no clear D gene. V was cut by 0 bases and J by 4 bases, with 3 bases left in between. The germline V gene has CDR1 LNHNV and CDR2 YYDKDF (reference sequence). CDR3 length equals 12 residues. In nucleotides, the CDR3 is TGTGCCACCAGCAGAGAACGAGAGACCCAGTACTTC. It codes for CATSRERETQYF.

The CDR3: CASSLEGLGNTIYF. The CDR3 DNA reads TGTGCCAGCAGCTTGGAAGGGCTCGGAAACACCATATATTTT. The rearrangement links TRBV5-4 to TRBJ1-3; D is undetermined. CDR1 and CDR2 (germline): SGHNT, YYREEE (reference sequence). Trimming took 0 bases from V and 4 from J, leaving 8 bases between them. The CDR3 totals 14 residues.

This sequence joins TRBV2 and TRBJ1-1, with 8 bases matching TRBD1. This CDR3 comprises 13 residues. Germline CDR1 SNHLY, CDR2 FYNNEI. J gave up 4 bases and V 6 bases, and 4 bases lay outside the gene matches. CDR3 nucleotides: TGTGCCAGCAGGGACAGGGTGGCCACTGAAGCTTTCTTT. It translates to CASRDRVATEAFF.

This chain uses TRBV7-9 with TRBJ2-3; 7 bases align to TRBD2. CDR3 length: 15 residues. Per germline, CDR1 SEHNR and CDR2 FQNEAQ (reference sequence). V trimming: 4 bases; J trimming: 1 base; junction bases outside the gene matches: 5. The CDR3 sequence: CASSSHLAGTDTQYF. The CDR3 DNA reads TGTGCCAGCAGCTCCCACCTAGCGGGCACAGATACGCAGTATTTT. The whole variable domain, remainder taken from reference TRBV7-9 and TRBJ2-3, is DTGVSQNPRHKITKRGQNVTFRCDPISEHNRLYWYRQTLGQGPEFLTYFQNEAQLEKSRLLSDRFSAERPKGSFSTLEIQRTEQGDSAMYLCASSSHLAGTDTQYFGPGTRLTVL.

The rearrangement joins TRBV2 to TRBJ2-1, with 7 bases matching TRBD1. From germline, CDR1 is SNHLY and CDR2 FYNNEI. The junction had 11 bases not matched to a gene; V was cut back by 10 bases and J by 8 bases. The CDR3 runs to 13 residues. The CDR3 sequence: CATQVGGQDEQFF. The CDR3 DNA reads as TGTGCCACCCAGGTAGGGGGCCAAGATGAGCAGTTCTTC. Together with reference TRBV2 and TRBJ2-1, the CDR3 gives the full variable domain: EPEVTQTPSHQVTQMGQEVILRCVPISNHLYFYWYRQILGQKVEFLVSFYNNEISEKSEIFDDQFSVERPDGSNFTLKIRSTKLEDSAMYFCATQVGGQDEQFFGPGTRLTVL.

V usage is TRBV5-4 and J usage is TRBJ1-1; the match to TRBD1 covers 7 bases. After removal of 4 bases from V and 4 bases from J, the junction contained 7 bases not matched to a gene. Germline V lookup: CDR1 SGHNT, CDR2 YYREEE (reference sequence). The CDR3 loop spans 14 amino acids. The CDR3 protein is CASSPEAGGTEAFF. The CDR3 region has the DNA TGTGCCAGCAGCCCGGAAGCAGGGGGCACTGAAGCTTTCTTT.

The CDR3 here is CASSLTGNEKLFF. CDR3 coding DNA: TGTGCCAGCAGTTTAACGGGGAATGAAAAACTGTTTTTT. V and J are TRBV28 and TRBJ1-4, with D unresolved. Germline CDR1 reads MDHEN; CDR2 reads SYDVKM. Trimming removed 2 bases from V and 5 bases from J, with 6 bases in between. The CDR3 covers 13 residues.

The V gene is TRBV9, the J gene TRBJ1-1; D not resolved. CDR1 is SGDLS and CDR2 is YYNGEE in the germline V gene. Between the trimmed V and J ends, which lost 3 bases and 1 base, there was a span of 10 bases. The CDR3 has 14 residues. CDR3 amino acids: CASSGIAANTEAFF. CDR3 coding DNA: TGTGCCAGCAGCGGAATAGCGGCGAACACTGAAGCTTTCTTT.